Presented here are 30 T cell receptor beta chains from one specimen sequenced in a study of STAT5B mutations in CD4+ large granular lymphocyte leukemia. The repertoire was sequenced with immunoSEQ multiplex PCR; TCRdb's copy has only in-frame clones and lacks some. The sample contains about 20,000 clones, around 76% of which appear only once. Sequenced: CD4+ T cells from blood buffy coats. Receptors originate from a human donor in good health.

This chain links TRBV7-3 with TRBJ2-1, with 11 bases aligning to TRBD2. V lost 5 bases and J lost 9; bases outside the gene matches: 3. CDR1 SGHTA and CDR2 FQGTGA come from the germline V gene. The CDR3 is made up of 13 amino acids. The CDR3 DNA reads TGTGCCAGCAGCGGGGGGACTAGCGGTGAGCAGTTCTTC. Residues: CASSGGTSGEQFF.

The chain combines TRBV15 with TRBJ1-5; no definite D call. Per the germline V gene, CDR1 is LNHNV and CDR2 is YYDKDF (reference sequence). This CDR3 spans 15 amino acids. V lost 0 bases and J 12 bases, leaving 18 bases between the germline ends. The CDR3 reads CATSRDQQPSGLQHF. The CDR3 nucleotides read TGTGCCACCAGCAGAGATCAACAGCCATCTGGGCTCCAGCATTTT.

This CDR3 is CASSIGQGNEKLFF. In nucleotides, the CDR3 is TGCGCCAGCAGCATAGGACAGGGGAATGAAAAACTGTTTTTT. This rearrangement joins TRBV5-1 to TRBJ1-4, with TRBD1 matching 9 bases. This CDR3 has 14 residues. Germline assignment: CDR1 SGHRS and CDR2 YFSETQ. Trimming at V came to 4 bases and at J to 5 bases, leaving 3 bases not matched to a gene.

The rearrangement joins TRBV13 to TRBJ2-6, with D hard to call. CDR3 length: 18 residues. Germline assignment: CDR1 PRHDT and CDR2 FYEKMQ (reference sequence). V was clipped by 7 bases and J by 1 base, with 20 bases between them. CDR3 loop: CASILNGLSLSGANVLTF. Written as DNA, the CDR3 is TGTGCCAGCATTTTGAACGGCTTAAGCCTTTCTGGGGCCAACGTCCTGACTTTC.

This clone was counted a few times. This rearrangement joins TRBV28 to TRBJ1-5; D might be TRBD1 (5 bases). Trimming took off 10 bases at V and 5 bases at J, with 15 bases between the two ends. The CDR3 is 13 amino acids. Germline lookup yields CDR1 MDHEN and CDR2 SYDVKM. In DNA, the CDR3 is TGTGCCACCCGTGGCAGGGTCTATCAGCCCCAGCATTTT. It encodes CATRGRVYQPQHF. Using reference TRBV28 and TRBJ1-5 for the parts outside the CDR3, the full variable domain is DVKVTQSSRYLVKRTGEKVFLECVQDMDHENMFWYRQDPGLGLRLIYFSYDVKMKEKGDIPEGYSVSREKKERFSLILESASTNQTSMYLCATRGRVYQPQHFGDGTRLSIL.

This clone was seen a single time. The rearrangement links TRBV7-3 to TRBJ2-7; D is unresolved. V was shortened by 2 bases and J by 2 bases, with 13 bases between the two germline ends. Germline V gene sequence: CDR1 SGHTA, CDR2 FQGTGA. This CDR3 region has 15 residues. CDR3 DNA sequence: TGTGCCAGCAGCTTAGCTATGGCAGGCCCCTACGAGCAGTACTTC. Its translation: CASSLAMAGPYEQYF.

This chain connects TRBV6-1 to TRBJ1-1; no reliable D call. The CDR3 contains 13 residues. V lost 5 bases and J lost 1, with 8 bases in between. Germline CDR1 is MNHNS and CDR2 is SASEGT. The CDR3 DNA sequence: TGTGCCAGCAGTATTAAAGAGAACACTGAAGCTTTCTTT. As protein: CASSIKENTEAFF.

This clone was picked up one time. V is TRBV29-1 and J is TRBJ2-7, with D possibly matching TRBD1 (5 bases). V shed 4 bases and J shed 0 bases, with 10 bases lying between them. Germline CDR1 is SQVTM and CDR2 is ANQGSEA. The CDR3 contains 13 residues. The CDR3 spells CSVGRGGSYEQYF. The DNA for the CDR3 is TGCAGCGTTGGAAGGGGCGGCTCCTACGAGCAGTACTTC.

The chain carries TRBV27 and TRBJ2-5, with TRBD1 as a possible D gene (6 bases). The CDR3 consists of 15 residues. V gave up 7 bases and J gave up 1 base, with 16 bases separating them. Germline CDR1 reads MNHEY; CDR2 reads SMNVEV (reference sequence). Here the CDR3 reads CASKPRQAGQETQYF. In DNA, the CDR3 is TGTGCCAGCAAGCCCCGACAGGCTGGCCAAGAGACCCAGTACTTC.

V is TRBV27 and J is TRBJ2-2; the D is unclear. The CDR3 loop spans 15 amino acids. V was trimmed by 8 bases and J by 2 bases, leaving 15 bases between them. Looked up from germline, CDR1 is MNHEY and CDR2 is SMNVEV (reference sequence). The CDR3 loop is CASARTFLNTGELFF. The CDR3 coding sequence is TGTGCCAGCGCGCGAACCTTCTTAAACACCGGGGAGCTGTTTTTT.

The V gene is TRBV7-2, the J gene TRBJ1-1; D unclear. CDR1 and CDR2 (germline): SGHTA, FQGNSA. This CDR3 spans 14 amino acids. Trimming stripped 4 bases from V and 1 base from J, with 10 bases between. CDR3 amino acids: CASSSWGWNTEAFF. CDR3 bases: TGTGCCAGCAGCTCTTGGGGATGGAACACTGAAGCTTTCTTT.

The chain combines TRBV27 with TRBJ2-5, with D possibly TRBD2 on 6 matching bases. Between the trimmed V and J ends, which lost 1 base and 3 bases, there was a span of 15 bases. The germline gives CDR1 MNHEY, CDR2 SMNVEV (reference sequence). The CDR3 runs 16 residues. This CDR3 is CASSLFPSALEETQYF. CDR3 bases: TGTGCCAGCAGTTTATTCCCTAGCGCATTGGAAGAGACCCAGTACTTC.

This chain uses TRBV5-1 with TRBJ1-6, with 11 bases lining up with TRBD1. The CDR3 covers 19 residues. CDR1 is SGHRS and CDR2 is YFSETQ in the germline V gene. Trimming removed 4 bases from V and 5 bases from J; junction bases left unmatched: 14. For the CDR3, the DNA is TGCGCCAGCAGCCCGGGATGGACAGGGGGCCAGGGGCATAATTCACCCCTCCACTTT. Translating gives CASSPGWTGGQGHNSPLHF. The full variable domain, completed using reference TRBV5-1 and TRBJ1-6, is KAGVTQTPRYLIKTRGQQVTLSCSPISGHRSVSWYQQTPGQGLQFLFEYFSETQRNKGNFPGRFSGRQFSNSRSEMNVSTLELGDSALYLCASSPGWTGGQGHNSPLHFGNGTRLTVT.

This rearrangement joins TRBV4-1 to TRBJ1-2, with TRBD1 matching 8 bases. Per germline, CDR1 MGHRA and CDR2 YSYEKL. This CDR3 has 15 residues. V lost 1 base to trimming and J lost 2 bases; unmatched junction nucleotides: 3. CDR3 sequence: CASSQAGGSNYGYTF. The CDR3 nucleotides are TGCGCCAGCAGCCAAGCAGGGGGCTCGAACTATGGCTACACCTTC.

The chain combines TRBV25-1 with TRBJ1-5; no clear D. CDR1 is MGHDK, CDR2 SYGVNS, per germline. V lost 4 bases and J lost 5, with 6 bases in between. The CDR3 sequence is 12 residues long. CDR3 sequence: CASSVGYQPQHF. The CDR3 DNA follows: TGTGCCAGCAGTGTAGGGTATCAGCCCCAGCATTTT.

V is TRBV30 and J is TRBJ1-1; perhaps TRBD1 as D (6 bases). The CDR3 length is 14 residues. V dropped 3 bases and J dropped 0 bases, with 11 bases sitting between them. Germline CDR1 GTSNPN, CDR2 SVGIG (reference sequence). The CDR3 DNA follows: TGTGCCTGGAGCCGGACAGCTATGAACACTGAAGCTTTCTTT. This gives the protein CAWSRTAMNTEAFF. The entire variable domain, with the rest obtained from reference TRBV30 and TRBJ1-1, is as follows: SQTIHQWPATLVQPVGSPLSLECTVEGTSNPNLYWYRQAAGRGLQLLFYSVGIGQISSEVPQNLSASRPQDRQFILSSKKLLLSDSGFYLCAWSRTAMNTEAFFGQGTRLTVV.

This chain links TRBV4-3 with TRBJ1-5; tentatively, D is TRBD1 (6 bases). The CDR3 is made up of 15 amino acids. Trimming took 2 bases from V and 4 from J, leaving 12 bases between them. CDR1 is LGHNA and CDR2 is YSLEER in the germline V gene. CDR3 nucleotide sequence: TGCGCCAGCAGCCAAAGCAGGGGTCTTAATCAGCCCCAGCATTTT. This codes for CASSQSRGLNQPQHF.

This chain links TRBV4-3 with TRBJ1-6; D is unresolved. The CDR3 is 14 residues long. Germline V lookup: CDR1 LGHNA, CDR2 YSLEER. Deletions cut 8 bases from V and 4 bases from J, with 12 bases between. DNA of the CDR3: TGCGCCAGCGCCGGGGAGAGATATAATTCACCCCTCCACTTT. As protein: CASAGERYNSPLHF.

V and J are TRBV27 and TRBJ2-2, with 13 nucleotides matching TRBD2. J was trimmed by 6 bases and V by 3 bases; bases with no gene match: 1. There are 15 residues in the CDR3. Germline CDR1 MNHEY, CDR2 SMNVEV (reference sequence). The CDR3: CASSLTSGRSGELFF. The CDR3 DNA is TGTGCCAGCAGTTTGACTAGCGGGAGGTCCGGGGAGCTGTTTTTT.

This clone has only a few counts. The chain carries TRBV5-6 and TRBJ1-2, with 7 positions matching TRBD1. This CDR3 is 15 amino acids long. Germline V gene data show CDR1 as SGHDT and CDR2 as YYEEEE. The trim removed 4 bases at V and 4 bases at J, leaving 10 bases unmatched. The CDR3 DNA reads as TGTGCCAGCAGCCAACCGGGACAGCCTCTCTATGGCTACACCTTC. Translation: CASSQPGQPLYGYTF. The variable domain in full, with the rest retrieved from reference TRBV5-6 and TRBJ1-2, is DAGVTQSPTHLIKTRGQQVTLRCSPKSGHDTVSWYQQALGQGPQFIFQYYEEEERQRGNFPDRFSGHQFPNYSSELNVNALLLGDSALYLCASSQPGQPLYGYTFGSGTRLTVV.

This clone was recorded only once. The chain is built from TRBV18 and TRBJ2-2, with 9 bases lining up with TRBD2. Germline lookup yields CDR1 KGHSH and CDR2 LQKENI. Trimming cost V 3 bases and J 1 base; bases outside gene matches: 3. This CDR3 is 16 amino acids long. The CDR3 loop reads CASSPWTSENTGELFF. The CDR3 DNA sequence: TGTGCCAGCTCACCCTGGACTAGCGAGAACACCGGGGAGCTGTTTTTT. The variable domain in full, completed from reference TRBV18 and TRBJ2-2, reads NAGVMQNPRHLVRRRGQEARLRCSPMKGHSHVYWYRQLPEEGLKFMVYLQKENIIDESGMPKERFSAEFPKEGPSILRIQQVVRGDSAAYFCASSPWTSENTGELFFGEGSRLTVL.

This sequence joins TRBV5-1 and TRBJ2-7, with 8 bases that match TRBD2. The CDR3 totals 14 residues. V dropped 2 bases and J dropped 0; count of bases not matched to a gene: 1. CDR1 is SGHRS, CDR2 YFSETQ, per germline. The CDR3 DNA reads as TGCGCCAGCAGCTTTAGCGGGAACTCCTACGAGCAGTACTTC. Its translation: CASSFSGNSYEQYF.

The J gene is TRBJ2-1, the V gene TRBV12-2; the table's D call of TRBD1 was not tested on the DNA. TRBV12-2 corresponds to a pseudogene. The CDR3 has 15 amino acids. DNA of the CDR3: TGTGCAAGTCGCTTGGGCCGGGACAGGGTAGATGAGCAGTTCTTC. This encodes CASRLGRDRVDEQFF.

The chain combines TRBV29-1 with TRBJ2-1; D is ambiguous. V was clipped by 5 bases and J by 5 bases, with 16 bases between them. Germline CDR1 and CDR2: SQVTM and ANQGSEA. The CDR3 is 14 amino acids. The CDR3 region is CSVSRWDSDNEQFF. The CDR3 DNA reads TGCAGCGTTTCTCGATGGGATTCTGACAATGAGCAGTTCTTC.

The chain joins TRBV19 to TRBJ2-2; D possibly corresponds to TRBD1 (6 bases). This CDR3 has 16 amino acids. V was clipped by 4 bases and J by 3 bases, with 15 bases between them. Germline CDR1 and CDR2: LNHDA and SQIVND (reference sequence). The DNA of the CDR3 is TGTGCCAGTAGTAGAACAGGGAACCCTGACACCGGGGAGCTGTTTTTT. Translation gives CASSRTGNPDTGELFF.

The V gene is TRBV18, the J gene TRBJ2-7; no definite D call. The CDR3 runs to 14 residues. V was clipped by 3 bases and J by 4 bases, with 13 bases between them. CDR1 KGHSH and CDR2 LQKENI come from the germline V gene. The CDR3 coding sequence is TGTGCCAGCTCACCGGACCCGCTTTGGTACGAGCAGTACTTC. It codes for CASSPDPLWYEQYF.

The chain recombines TRBV5-1 with TRBJ2-2; 8 bases align to TRBD2. In germline, CDR1 is SGHRS, CDR2 YFSETQ. There are 16 residues in the CDR3. V shed 0 bases, J shed 3 bases, and the junction held 4 bases outside the gene matches. The CDR3 bases are TGCGCCAGCAGCTTGGTTTCAGCGGGGGACACCGGGGAGCTGTTTTTT. This codes for CASSLVSAGDTGELFF.

The V and J genes are TRBV12-2 and TRBJ2-2; TRBD1 reflects the table's D call only, with no check against the DNA. TRBV12-2 is described as a pseudogene. The CDR3 is 16 residues long. CDR3 in DNA: TGTGCAAGTCGCTTAGCAGCCAGGGCAAGGACCGGGGAGCTGTTTTTT. Residues: CASRLAARARTGELFF.

The chain links TRBV19 to TRBJ1-5, with 9 bases that match TRBD1. V trimming: 6 bases; J trimming: 6 bases; junction bases outside the gene matches: 9. CDR1 and CDR2 (germline): LNHDA, SQIVND (reference sequence). This CDR3 comprises 15 residues. Here the CDR3 reads CASRQQGARGQPQHF. For the CDR3, the DNA is TGTGCCAGTAGACAACAGGGGGCTCGTGGTCAGCCCCAGCATTTT.

The DNA for the CDR3 is TGTGCCAGCAAGGGCGAGACAACTGGGTTCCGGAACACTGAAGCTTTCTTT. As protein: CASKGETTGFRNTEAFF. The gene calls are TRBV2 and TRBJ1-1; D ambiguous. This CDR3 contains 17 residues. V shed 7 bases and J shed 1 base, with 22 bases lying between them. In germline, CDR1 is SNHLY, CDR2 FYNNEI.